This record covers a single T cell receptor beta chain. An end of the junction differs from the germline gene, which may be a read error. This CDR3 is built from 14 residues. Germline V gives CDR1 LNHDA, CDR2 SQIVND (reference sequence). This entry is derived from a study of T cell changes during pregnancy in multiple sclerosis. Method: immunoSEQ multiplex PCR; TCRdb's copy keeps in-frame clones and lacks some. The table records about 94,000 clones, approximately 93% of them present only once. The receptor's source is a female donor with multiple sclerosis, enrolled in a pregnancy study. This chain links TRBV19 with TRBJ1-1, with D maybe TRBD1 (5 bases). The sequenced sample was peripheral blood, obtained after pregnancy. CDR3 DNA: TGTGCCAGTGGTATCTTTCCAGGGCTGGAGGAAGCTTTCTTT. Residues: CASGIFPGLEEAFF. Full variable domain (rest looked up from reference TRBV19 and TRBJ1-1): DGGITQSPKYLFRKEGQNVTLSCEQNLNHDAMYWYRQDPGQGLRLIYYSQIVNDFQKGDIAEGYSVSREKKESFPLTVTSAQKNPTAFYLCASGIFPGLEEAFFGQGTRLTVV.